A selection of T cell receptor beta chains follows, all from one sample in a study of spatial heterogeneity in lung cancer. One entry per CDR3 protein, called by TCRdb with MiXCR from the 5' RACE reads. Among a few thousand distinct CDR3 sequences listed, around a third were seen once. The source material was lung tumor tissue, sampled at surgery. The receptors stem from a female donor with early-stage non-small cell lung cancer. CDR3s include the opening cysteine and the closing phenylalanine or tryptophan. A D gene is named only where the DNA matches it firmly. A clone size is listed for some rows: how often the clone was seen (once, few, many), or a class if it is expanded.

cdr3_nt,cdr3_aa,j_call,cdr3_length,v_call,clone_size,d_call
TGTGCCAGCAGACCCCGTCTGGGACTAGCTGTTAAGCAGTACTTC,CASRPRLGLAVKQYF,TRBJ2-7,15,TRBV3-1,.,TRBD2
TGTGCCAGCAGTTCCGGAGGGGCTGATGGGGATACGCAGTATTTT,CASSSGGADGDTQYF,TRBJ2-3,15,TRBV28,large,.
TGTGCCAGCAGCTTAGCAGGGACTAGCGGGAGCCCCTACGAGCAGTACTTC,CASSLAGTSGSPYEQYF,TRBJ2-7,17,TRBV7-2,.,TRBD2
TGTGCCAGCAGCTTATGGGGGCGGAACACCGGGGAGCTGTTTTTT,CASSLWGRNTGELFF,TRBJ2-2,15,TRBV7-2,.,.
TGTGCCAGCAGCCAGACCCAGGGTACTCGGCAGTACTTC,CASSQTQGTRQYF,TRBJ2-7,13,TRBV5-5,few,.
TGTGCCAGCAGTTACGACGTGACAGCCCTAGGAAATGAGCAGTTCTTC,CASSYDVTALGNEQFF,TRBJ2-1,16,TRBV6-5,large,.
TGTGCCAGCAGTCTGGACGTAGTAACCGGGGAGCTGTTTTTT,CASSLDVVTGELFF,TRBJ2-2,14,TRBV27,.,.
TGCAGTGCTAGGGACAGGACGGTGGGGACTGAAGCTTTCTTT,CSARDRTVGTEAFF,TRBJ1-1,14,TRBV20-1,large,TRBD1
TGCAGTGCCGGGGATTATCTAGCGGGGGCCTCCTACGAGCAGTACTTC,CSAGDYLAGASYEQYF,TRBJ2-7,16,TRBV20-1,medium-sized,TRBD2
TGTGCCAGCAGTGAAGGTCAGTACGAGCAGTACTTC,CASSEGQYEQYF,TRBJ2-7,12,TRBV6-1,few,.
TGTGCCAGCAGCCAAGAAATAGCCTCTGGGGCCAACGTCCTGACTTTC,CASSQEIASGANVLTF,TRBJ2-6,16,TRBV4-2,few,.
TGCAGTGCTAGAGATCTACAAGCGGTCCGCACAGATACGCAGTATTTT,CSARDLQAVRTDTQYF,TRBJ2-3,16,TRBV20-1,few,.
TGTGCCAGCAGCTTCGACAGGGTAAAAAACATTCAGTACTTC,CASSFDRVKNIQYF,TRBJ2-4,14,TRBV7-2,.,TRBD1
TGTGCCAGCAGCTTTGGTAGGGGACCCTACGAGCAGTACTTC,CASSFGRGPYEQYF,TRBJ2-7,14,TRBV7-2,few,.
TGCAGTGCTACAGAGACCTACGAGCAGTACTTC,CSATETYEQYF,TRBJ2-7,11,TRBV20-1,.,.
TGTGCCAGCAGCTGGGGGATAGCGGGAGCATTCTCTGGGGCCAACGTCCTGACTTTC,CASSWGIAGAFSGANVLTF,TRBJ2-6,19,TRBV5-4,large,TRBD2
TGTGCCAGCAGCGGGGACAGTCGCTATGGCTACACCTTC,CASSGDSRYGYTF,TRBJ1-2,13,TRBV5-8,.,TRBD1
TGTGCCAGCAGTTTAAGGGCGACAGGGTGGAGCAATCAGCCCCAGCATTTT,CASSLRATGWSNQPQHF,TRBJ1-5,17,TRBV27,large,TRBD1
TGTGCCAGCAGTTACGGGCAAGGAACACACCACTCCTACGAGCAGTACTTC,CASSYGQGTHHSYEQYF,TRBJ2-7,17,TRBV6-2/TRBV6-3,few,.
TGTGCCAGCAGTTTGCCCGAGAGCTATGGCTACACCTTC,CASSLPESYGYTF,TRBJ1-2,13,TRBV28,.,.
TGTGCCAGCAGTGCGAGCCCGGGACAGGGGCAAGAGACCCAGTACTTC,CASSASPGQGQETQYF,TRBJ2-5,16,TRBV25-1,once,TRBD1
TGCGCCAGCAGCCAAGCGGCGGGCTACCAAGAGACCCAGTACTTC,CASSQAAGYQETQYF,TRBJ2-5,15,TRBV4-3,.,.
TGTGCCACCAGTGGTGGGGGCTCCTACAATGAGCAGTTCTTC,CATSGGGSYNEQFF,TRBJ2-1,14,TRBV24-1,.,.
TGCAGTGCTAGAGATCTGCAGGGGGGAGGTCTAAATGAAAAACTGTTTTTT,CSARDLQGGGLNEKLFF,TRBJ1-4,17,TRBV20-1,.,TRBD1